These 15 T cell receptor beta chains were sequenced from one sample in a study of tumor-infiltrating lymphocytes in primary liver carcinoma. Unsorted whole blood supplied the RNA, and germline DNA was extracted too. TCR beta cDNA was made from 400 to 600 ng total RNA with a constant-region primer. What produced the TCR beta libraries was three nested multiplex PCR rounds using slightly modified ARM-PCR. The two initial PCR rounds, around 11 cycles each, used TRBV1-TRBV30 forward and C-beta reverse primers. TCRdb redid the calling of the multiplex PCR reads with MiXCR, one entry per CDR3 protein. The repertoire holds 310,000 or so distinct CDR3 sequences, with 65% as singletons. Material for sequencing was peripheral blood. Every receptor here comes from a man aged 40-55 years with primary liver carcinoma and hepatitis B virus infection.

The gene calls are TRBV11-2 and TRBJ1-3; D is uncertain. Trimming stripped 7 bases from V and 4 bases from J, with 23 bases between. Germline V lookup: CDR1 SGHAT, CDR2 FQNNGV. This CDR3 region has 17 residues. Here the CDR3 reads CASIQPSDRLGGNTIYF. CDR3 coding DNA: TGTGCCAGCATCCAACCATCCGACCGCTTAGGAGGAAACACCATATATTTT.

Of note for this clonotype: Its ends do not fully match the called genes, so a read error is possible. Here the CDR3 reads CAARQHIQETQNF. The CDR3 DNA follows: TGTGCCGCCCGGCAGCATATCCAAGAGACCCAGAACTTC. The chain links TRBV6-6 to TRBJ2-5; no definite D call. The germline gives CDR1 MNHNY, CDR2 SVGAGI (reference sequence). The CDR3 is 13 residues long.

This clonotype came up a few times. This chain joins TRBV6-5 and TRBJ2-5; no reliable D call. The CDR3 totals 16 residues. The germline V and J ends were trimmed by 1 base and 1 base, with 13 bases remaining between them. Germline loops: CDR1 MNHEY, CDR2 SVGAGI. CDR3 amino acids: CASSYLVYASQETQYF. The DNA of the CDR3 is TGTGCCAGCAGTTACTTGGTGTACGCCAGCCAAGAGACCCAGTACTTC.

At least ten counts were recorded for this clonotype. The V and J genes are TRBV12-5 and TRBJ2-1, with 9 nucleotides matching TRBD2. The CDR3 sequence is 14 residues long. Germline V gene data show CDR1 as LGHNT and CDR2 as FRNRAP. The junction had 5 bases not matched to a gene; V was cut back by 1 base and J by 10 bases. CDR3 DNA sequence: TGTGCTAGTGGTTTGGGGCTAGCGGGACGGGAGCAGTTCTTC. As protein: CASGLGLAGREQFF.

On this clonotype itself: A much larger clone lies one base from this, so it may be a read error. The chain links TRBV12-3 or TRBV12-4 to TRBJ2-3, with 9 bases lining up with TRBD1. The CDR3 contains 15 residues. Trimming took 3 bases from V and 5 from J; bases not matched to a gene: 6. This CDR3 reads CASSFRDREVDTQYF. CDR3 nucleotides: TGTGCCAGCAGTTTTAGGGACAGGGAGGTAGATACGCAGTATTTT.

Notes on this clonotype: With a much larger clone just one base away, this may be a read error. V and J are TRBV5-4 and TRBJ2-7; maybe TRBD1 (6 bases). From germline, CDR1 is SGHNT and CDR2 YYREEE (reference sequence). This CDR3 has 15 amino acids. The V gene lost 4 bases and the J gene lost 1 base, with 15 bases spanning the gap. CDR3 region: CASSRVGAQSYEQYF. The CDR3 nucleotides read TGTGCCAGCAGCCGCGTGGGGGCGCAGTCCTACGAGCAGTACTTC.

This clonotype was detected only a few times. At one end the junction does not follow the germline gene, possibly because of a read error. The chain employs TRBV11-2 and TRBJ1-5, with D possibly being TRBD1 (6 bases). The CDR3 covers 13 residues. Germline CDR1 reads SGHAT; CDR2 reads FQNNGV. Here the CDR3 reads CASCVQGDQPQHF. The CDR3 DNA reads as TGTGCCAGCTGCGTACAGGGTGATCAGCCCCAGCACTTT.

With respect to this clonotype: With a much larger clone just one base away, this may be a read error. This chain joins TRBV29-1 and TRBJ2-7; D possibly corresponds to TRBD2 (6 bases). Trimming cost V 3 bases and J 3 bases, with 12 bases left between them. This CDR3 is built from 13 residues. CDR1 SQVTM and CDR2 ANQGSEA come from the germline V gene. For the CDR3, the DNA is TGCAGCGTTGACCTAACGGGGGTCTACGAGCAGTACTTC. This gives the protein CSVDLTGVYEQYF.

Details on this clonotype: The germline gene is not matched at one end of the junction; a read error may be the cause. The V call is TRBV11-3, the J call TRBJ1-1; D is possibly TRBD1 (6 bases). The CDR3 is 15 residues long. The germline V gene encodes CDR1 SGHNT and CDR2 YENEEA. The chain's CDR3 is CASSLVLGGKTEAFF. CDR3 DNA sequence: TGTGCCAGTAGCTTAGTGCTGGGGGGCAAAACTGAAGCTTTCTTT.

As to this clonotype: Sequence at one end of the junction differs from germline and may be a read error. The chain uses TRBV11-2 and TRBJ2-1; 11 bases are a match to TRBD2. This CDR3 is built from 17 residues. Germline assignment: CDR1 SGHAT and CDR2 FQNNGV. CDR3 DNA: TGTGCCAGCAGCAGAGGGACTAGCGGAAGCTCCTACAATGAGCAGTTATTC. Encoded protein: CASSRGTSGSSYNEQLF.

The V gene is TRBV6-2 or TRBV6-3, the J gene TRBJ2-7, with 7 bases aligning to TRBD2. The CDR3 is 16 amino acids. V shed 0 bases, J shed 7 bases, and the junction held 12 bases outside the gene matches. Germline loops: CDR1 MNHEY, CDR2 SVGEGT. The chain's CDR3 is CASSYSAGLGSREQYF. CDR3 nucleotides: TGTGCCAGCAGTTACTCGGCCGGACTAGGTTCGCGTGAGCAGTACTTC.

This clonotype is deemed medium-sized. This chain joins TRBV11-2 and TRBJ2-7; 9 bases are shared with TRBD1. Germline lookup yields CDR1 SGHAT and CDR2 FQNNGV. The length of the CDR3 is 16 residues. With 3 bases clipped from V and 5 bases from J, the junction kept 11 bases outside the gene matches. The CDR3 loop reads CASSFIQGAIHNEQYF. As DNA, the CDR3 is TGTGCCAGCAGCTTCATACAGGGGGCCATACATAACGAGCAGTACTTC.

The chain employs TRBV12-3 or TRBV12-4 and TRBJ2-2; D is possibly TRBD2 (5 bases). The CDR3 consists of 14 residues. Between the trimmed V and J ends, which lost 6 bases and 6 bases, there was a span of 14 bases. The CDR3 DNA sequence: TGTGCCAGCAGGGGAACTAGGCACGCCGGGGAGCTGTTTTTT. Its translation is CASRGTRHAGELFF.

With regard to this clonotype: The junction differs from germline at one of its ends, possibly a read error. The chain is built from TRBV11-1 and TRBJ2-1; no reliable D call. The CDR3 has 12 amino acids. Germline loops: CDR1 SGHAT, CDR2 FQDESV (reference sequence). The CDR3 DNA sequence: TGTGCCAGCAGCTTTCGGATGAATGGGCAGTTCTTC. Protein product: CASSFRMNGQFF.

In its sample, this clonotype was seen many times. The V call is TRBV29-1, the J call TRBJ1-2, with D unresolved. In germline, CDR1 is SQVTM, CDR2 ANQGSEA. CDR3 length equals 10 residues. V gave up 3 bases and J gave up 6 bases, with 5 bases separating them. The CDR3 region has the DNA TGCAGCGTTGACACAGATGGCTACACCTTC. This sequence encodes CSVDTDGYTF.